The 10 T cell receptor beta chains below all came from one sample that was sequenced in a study of cytomegalovirus exposure and HLA in healthy donors. Primers included in the PCR were 60 Vbeta and 13 Jbeta primers. Clones were read by immunoSEQ multiplex PCR, and TCRdb kept only the in-frame ones, dropping some. The sample carries approximately 160,000 clones, just under 80% recorded once. Sequencing was done on a sample of PBMCs. The receptors originated from a woman aged 40 to 55 in good health and CMV-seropositive.

The table lists this clone with a few counts. The chain is built from TRBV10-3 and TRBJ2-7; the D gene is possibly TRBD2 (5 bases). The CDR3 has 14 amino acids. V lost 4 bases to trimming and J lost 3 bases, with 13 bases between them. Germline V gene sequence: CDR1 ENHRY, CDR2 SYGVKD. The CDR3 sequence: CAISGGTRDYEQYF. The CDR3 DNA reads as TGTGCCATCAGTGGGGGTACTAGGGACTACGAGCAGTACTTC.

Details on this clone: Other DNA sequences in the sample encode the same CDR3. V gene TRBV6-1 combines with J gene TRBJ2-7; D may be TRBD2 (6 bases). Trimming left V 8 bases short and J 3 bases short, with 11 bases between. CDR3 size: 12 residues. Germline CDR1 MNHNS, CDR2 SASEGT. CDR3 in DNA: TGTGCCAGCTCCCGGGAGTTCTACGAGCAGTACTTC. Translated: CASSREFYEQYF.

This clone is categorized as medium-sized (0.01 to 0.1%). This rearrangement joins TRBV5-4 to TRBJ2-1, with 7 bases lining up with TRBD2. This CDR3 is 18 amino acids long. J lost 2 bases, V lost 4 bases, and 15 bases had no gene match. From germline, CDR1 is SGHNT and CDR2 YYREEE (reference sequence). The CDR3 nucleotides are TGTGCCAGCAGCCCCTACCAGACCTTCAGCGGGACCTACAATGAGCAGTTCTTC. Its protein is CASSPYQTFSGTYNEQFF.

The chain recombines TRBV7-6 with TRBJ1-6, with 12 bases matching TRBD1. The CDR3 is made up of 22 amino acids. V shed 1 base, J shed 5 bases, and the junction held 18 bases outside the gene matches. Germline assignment: CDR1 SGHVS and CDR2 FNYEAQ. Here the CDR3 reads CASSLGRNRGTGGFYDNSPLHF. CDR3 nucleotide sequence: TGTGCCAGCAGCTTAGGCCGCAACCGTGGGACAGGGGGCTTTTACGATAATTCACCCCTCCACTTT.

This clone was recorded a few times. One end of the junction varies from germline; a read error may be responsible. This rearrangement joins TRBV7-9 to TRBJ1-2, with TRBD1 identical over 7 bases. Germline V CDR1 and CDR2: SEHNR, FQNEAQ (reference sequence). The CDR3 loop spans 15 amino acids. This chain's CDR3 is CSSSSTGWTDYGYTF. CDR3 in DNA: TGTTCCAGCAGCTCGACAGGGTGGACCGACTATGGCTACACCTTC.

The chain employs TRBV13 and TRBJ1-1; D might be TRBD1 (5 bases). The V gene lost 6 bases and the J gene lost 1 base, with 12 bases spanning the gap. Per germline, CDR1 PRHDT and CDR2 FYEKMQ (reference sequence). This CDR3 is 14 amino acids long. Here the CDR3 reads CASRPGEANTEAFF. As DNA, the CDR3 is TGTGCCAGCAGGCCGGGGGAGGCGAACACTGAAGCTTTCTTT.

This chain uses TRBV7-3 with TRBJ2-2, with 7 bases matching TRBD2. V lost 2 bases to trimming and J lost 3 bases; unmatched junction nucleotides: 6. The V gene's germline CDR1 is SGHTA and CDR2 FQGTGA. The CDR3 has 16 residues. The CDR3 spells CASSLLRGDHTGELFF. CDR3 bases: TGTGCCAGCAGCTTACTCCGGGGGGACCACACCGGGGAGCTGTTTTTT.

The gene calls are TRBV6-5 and TRBJ1-2; D is unresolved. V shed 0 bases and J shed 12 bases, with 17 bases lying between them. The CDR3 is made up of 14 amino acids. In germline, CDR1 is MNHEY, CDR2 SVGAGI. The CDR3 sequence is CASSYSLGGDENTF. For the CDR3, the DNA is TGTGCCAGCAGTTACTCTTTGGGCGGGGATGAAAACACCTTC.

This sequence joins TRBV7-9 and TRBJ1-4; 9 bases are a match to TRBD1. The V segment lost 5 bases and the J segment 8 bases; nucleotides outside the gene matches: 6. Germline CDR1 is SEHNR and CDR2 is FQNEAQ (reference sequence). This CDR3 comprises 14 residues. The CDR3 reads CASSTDRGGEKLFF. Written as DNA, the CDR3 is TGTGCCAGCAGCACGGACAGGGGAGGCGAAAAACTGTTTTTT.

V and J are TRBV19 and TRBJ1-1; TRBD1 might be the D (5 bases). The CDR3 is 17 amino acids. V lost 4 bases to trimming and J lost 0 bases, with 18 bases between them. Germline CDR1 LNHDA, CDR2 SQIVND (reference sequence). The CDR3 DNA reads TGTGCCAGTAGTAACTCGGGCGGGGGGGGACTGAACACTGAAGCTTTCTTT. Encoded protein: CASSNSGGGGLNTEAFF.